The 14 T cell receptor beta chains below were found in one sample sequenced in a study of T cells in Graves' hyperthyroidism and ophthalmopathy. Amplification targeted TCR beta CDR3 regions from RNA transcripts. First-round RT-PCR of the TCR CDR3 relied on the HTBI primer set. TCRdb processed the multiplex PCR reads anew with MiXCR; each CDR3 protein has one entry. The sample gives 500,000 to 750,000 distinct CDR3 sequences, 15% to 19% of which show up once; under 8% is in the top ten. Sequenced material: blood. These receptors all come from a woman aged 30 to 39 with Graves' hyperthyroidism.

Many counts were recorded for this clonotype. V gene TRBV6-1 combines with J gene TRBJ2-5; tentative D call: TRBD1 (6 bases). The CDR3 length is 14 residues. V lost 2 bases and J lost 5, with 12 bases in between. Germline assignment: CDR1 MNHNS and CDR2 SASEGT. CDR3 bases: TGTGCCAGCAGTGAATGGGGGCCTTCTGAGACCCAGTACTTC. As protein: CASSEWGPSETQYF.

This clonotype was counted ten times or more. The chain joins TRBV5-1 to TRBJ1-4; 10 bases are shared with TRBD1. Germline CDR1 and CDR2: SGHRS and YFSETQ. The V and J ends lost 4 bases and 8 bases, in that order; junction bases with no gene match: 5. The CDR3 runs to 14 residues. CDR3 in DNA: TGCGCCAGCAGCGACAGGGGGCTAGGGGAAAAACTGTTTTTT. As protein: CASSDRGLGEKLFF.

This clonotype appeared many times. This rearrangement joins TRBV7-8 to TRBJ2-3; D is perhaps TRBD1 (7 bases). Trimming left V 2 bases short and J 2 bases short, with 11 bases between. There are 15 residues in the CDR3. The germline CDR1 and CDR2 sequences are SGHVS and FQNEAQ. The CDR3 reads CASSLSGGTTDTQYF. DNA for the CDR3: TGTGCCAGCAGCTTATCAGGGGGGACCACAGATACGCAGTATTTT.

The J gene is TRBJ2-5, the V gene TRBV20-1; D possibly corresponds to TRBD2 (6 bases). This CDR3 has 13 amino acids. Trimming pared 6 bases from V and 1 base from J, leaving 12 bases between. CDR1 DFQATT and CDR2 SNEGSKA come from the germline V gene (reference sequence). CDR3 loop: CSALLARQETQYF. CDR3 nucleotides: TGCAGTGCCCTGCTAGCGCGCCAAGAGACCCAGTACTTC.

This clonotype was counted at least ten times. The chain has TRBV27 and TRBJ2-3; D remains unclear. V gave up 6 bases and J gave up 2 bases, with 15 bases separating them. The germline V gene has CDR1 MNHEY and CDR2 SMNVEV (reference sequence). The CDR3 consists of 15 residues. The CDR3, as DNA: TGTGCCAGCAGCCCCCTTCTAGATCCCACAGATACGCAGTATTTT. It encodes CASSPLLDPTDTQYF.

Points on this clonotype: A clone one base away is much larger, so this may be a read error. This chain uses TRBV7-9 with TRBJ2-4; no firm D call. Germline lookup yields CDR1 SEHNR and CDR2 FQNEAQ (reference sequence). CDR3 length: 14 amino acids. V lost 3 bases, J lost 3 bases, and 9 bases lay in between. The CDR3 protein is CASSLGWVKNIQYF. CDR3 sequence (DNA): TGTGCCAGCAGCTTGGGATGGGTCAAAAACATTCAGTACTTC.

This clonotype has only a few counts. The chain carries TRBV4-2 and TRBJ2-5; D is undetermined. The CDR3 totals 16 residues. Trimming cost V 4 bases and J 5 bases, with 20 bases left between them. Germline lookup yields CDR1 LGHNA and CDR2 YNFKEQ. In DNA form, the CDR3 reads TGTGCCAGCAGCCCCTTGACCCTAACGGCCGCGGAGACCCAGTACTTC. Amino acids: CASSPLTLTAAETQYF.

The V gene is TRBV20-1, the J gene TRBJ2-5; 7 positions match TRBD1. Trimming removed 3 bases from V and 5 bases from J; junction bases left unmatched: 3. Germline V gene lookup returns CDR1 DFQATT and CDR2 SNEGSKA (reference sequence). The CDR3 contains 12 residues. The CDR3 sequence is CSASDRDETQYF. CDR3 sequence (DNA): TGCAGTGCTAGCGACAGGGACGAGACCCAGTACTTC.

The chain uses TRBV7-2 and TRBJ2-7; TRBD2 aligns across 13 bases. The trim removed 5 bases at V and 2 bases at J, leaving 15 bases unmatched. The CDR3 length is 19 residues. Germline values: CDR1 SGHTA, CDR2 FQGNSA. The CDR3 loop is CASSLSGTSGTQLTYEQYF. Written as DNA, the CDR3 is TGTGCCAGCAGCCTCTCCGGGACTAGCGGGACACAACTTACCTACGAGCAGTACTTC.

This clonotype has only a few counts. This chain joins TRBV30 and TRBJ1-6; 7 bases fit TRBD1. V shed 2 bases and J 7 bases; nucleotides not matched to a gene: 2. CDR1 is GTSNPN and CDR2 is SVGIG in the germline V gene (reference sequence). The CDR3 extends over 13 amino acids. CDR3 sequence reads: CAWSTQGNSPLHF. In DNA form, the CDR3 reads TGTGCCTGGAGTACACAGGGGAATTCACCCCTCCACTTT. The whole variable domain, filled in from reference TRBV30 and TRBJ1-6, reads SQTIHQWPATLVQPVGSPLSLECTVEGTSNPNLYWYRQAAGRGLQLLFYSVGIGQISSEVPQNLSASRPQDRQFILSSKKLLLSDSGFYLCAWSTQGNSPLHFGNGTRLTVT.

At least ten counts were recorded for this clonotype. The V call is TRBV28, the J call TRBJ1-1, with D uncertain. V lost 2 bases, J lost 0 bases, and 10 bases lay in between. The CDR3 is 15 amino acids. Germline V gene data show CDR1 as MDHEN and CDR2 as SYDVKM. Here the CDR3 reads CASSLTGGLNTEAFF. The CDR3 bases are TGTGCCAGCAGTTTAACGGGCGGACTGAACACTGAAGCTTTCTTT. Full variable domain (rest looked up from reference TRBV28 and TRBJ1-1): DVKVTQSSRYLVKRTGEKVFLECVQDMDHENMFWYRQDPGLGLRLIYFSYDVKMKEKGDIPEGYSVSREKKERFSLILESASTNQTSMYLCASSLTGGLNTEAFFGQGTRLTVV.

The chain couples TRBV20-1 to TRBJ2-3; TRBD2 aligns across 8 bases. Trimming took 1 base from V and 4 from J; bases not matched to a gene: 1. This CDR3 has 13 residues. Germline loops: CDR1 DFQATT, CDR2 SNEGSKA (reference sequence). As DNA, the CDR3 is TGCAGTGCTAGAGGAGCGGGAGCAGATACGCAGTATTTT. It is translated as CSARGAGADTQYF.

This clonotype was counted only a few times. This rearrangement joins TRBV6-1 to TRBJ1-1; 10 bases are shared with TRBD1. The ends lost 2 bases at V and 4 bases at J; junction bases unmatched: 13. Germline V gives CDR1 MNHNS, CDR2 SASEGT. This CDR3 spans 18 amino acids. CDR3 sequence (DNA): TGTGCCAGCAGTGAATCTTTATGGGACAGGGGACATTCCACTGAAGCTTTCTTT. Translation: CASSESLWDRGHSTEAFF.

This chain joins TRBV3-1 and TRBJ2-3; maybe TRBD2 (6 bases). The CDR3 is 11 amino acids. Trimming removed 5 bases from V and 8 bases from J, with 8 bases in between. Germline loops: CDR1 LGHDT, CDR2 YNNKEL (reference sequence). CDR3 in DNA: TGTGCCAGCAGCGCGGGAACTACGCAGTATTTT. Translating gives CASSAGTTQYF.